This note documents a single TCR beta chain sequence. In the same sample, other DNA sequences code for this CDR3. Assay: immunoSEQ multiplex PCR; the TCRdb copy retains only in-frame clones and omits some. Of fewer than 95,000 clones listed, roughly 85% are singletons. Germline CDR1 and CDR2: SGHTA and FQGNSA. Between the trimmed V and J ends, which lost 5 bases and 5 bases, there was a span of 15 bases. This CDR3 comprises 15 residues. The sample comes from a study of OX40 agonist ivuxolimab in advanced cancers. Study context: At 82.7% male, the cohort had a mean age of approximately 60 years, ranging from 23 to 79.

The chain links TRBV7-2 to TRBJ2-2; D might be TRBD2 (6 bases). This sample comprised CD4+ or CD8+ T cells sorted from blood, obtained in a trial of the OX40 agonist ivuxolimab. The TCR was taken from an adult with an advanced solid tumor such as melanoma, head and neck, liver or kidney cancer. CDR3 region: CASSTSSGGTGELFF. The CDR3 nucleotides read TGTGCCAGCAGCACATCCTCCGGAGGGACCGGGGAGCTGTTTTTT.